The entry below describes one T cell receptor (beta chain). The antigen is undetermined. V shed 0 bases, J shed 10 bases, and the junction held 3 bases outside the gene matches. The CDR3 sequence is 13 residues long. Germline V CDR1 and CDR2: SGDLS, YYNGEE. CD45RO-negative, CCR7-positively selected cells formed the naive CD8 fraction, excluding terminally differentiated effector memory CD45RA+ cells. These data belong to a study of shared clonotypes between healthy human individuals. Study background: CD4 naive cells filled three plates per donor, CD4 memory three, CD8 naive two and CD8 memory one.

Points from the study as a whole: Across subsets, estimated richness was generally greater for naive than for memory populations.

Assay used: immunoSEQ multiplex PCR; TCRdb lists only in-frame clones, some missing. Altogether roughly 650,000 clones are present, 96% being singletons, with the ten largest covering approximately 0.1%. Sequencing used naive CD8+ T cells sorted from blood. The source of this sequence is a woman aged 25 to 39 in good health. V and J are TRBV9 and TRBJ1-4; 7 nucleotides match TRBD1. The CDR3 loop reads CASSVDDRAKLFF. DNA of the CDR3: TGTGCCAGCAGCGTAGATGACAGGGCAAAACTGTTTTTT.